This is a list of T cell receptor beta chains from one sample in a study of human T cells and chemical hapten exposure. TCRdb ran MiXCR on the RACE reads and lists one entry per CDR3 protein. The table shows 85,000 to 95,000 distinct CDR3 sequences, with just under 9% occurring only once. The sample consisted of whole blood. The receptors stem from a female donor in good health. Some clones in this sample may be carry-over from other donors' samples. The CDR3 runs from the conserved cysteine through the conserved F or W. Each record gives: CDR3 DNA, CDR3 protein, D gene, V gene, clone size, J gene. D genes are given only for firm matches. Size is stated for part of the rows, as once, few or many counts, or as a class when the clone is expanded.

CDR3 DNA: TGTGCCAGCAGTCTTATCCGAAGGGGTCAGCCCCAGCATTTT
CDR3 protein: CASSLIRRGQPQHF
D gene: NA
V gene: TRBV28
clone size: NA
J gene: TRBJ1-5

CDR3 DNA: TGCGCCAGCAGCCCCGGGGGGCTAGCGGGAGTGAGAAATGAGCAGTTCTTC
CDR3 protein: CASSPGGLAGVRNEQFF
D gene: TRBD2
V gene: TRBV5-1
clone size: few
J gene: TRBJ2-1

CDR3 DNA: TGCGCCAGCAGCCAAGGATATTCGGGACTAGCGGGAGGCGGAGAGACCCAGTACTTC
CDR3 protein: CASSQGYSGLAGGGETQYF
D gene: TRBD2
V gene: TRBV4-1
clone size: few
J gene: TRBJ2-5

CDR3 DNA: TGTGCCAGCAGCCCCTTGGGACAGGGCTACAATGAGCAGTTCTTC
CDR3 protein: CASSPLGQGYNEQFF
D gene: TRBD1
V gene: TRBV11-2
clone size: few
J gene: TRBJ2-1

CDR3 DNA: TGCAGTGCGTCGCTTATCGGGAGGGTTAGCACAGATACGCAGTATTTT
CDR3 protein: CSASLIGRVSTDTQYF
D gene: TRBD2
V gene: TRBV20-1
clone size: many
J gene: TRBJ2-3

CDR3 DNA: TGCAGTGCTAGAGATACAGGGGAGTGGACCCAGTACTTC
CDR3 protein: CSARDTGEWTQYF
D gene: TRBD1
V gene: TRBV20-1
clone size: few
J gene: TRBJ2-5

CDR3 DNA: TGTGCCAGCGGGACAGATACGCAGTATTTT
CDR3 protein: CASGTDTQYF
D gene: NA
V gene: TRBV3-1
clone size: NA
J gene: TRBJ2-3

CDR3 DNA: TGTGCCAGCAGTTTACATTTCGGCACTGAGCAGTTCTTC
CDR3 protein: CASSLHFGTEQFF
D gene: NA
V gene: TRBV27
clone size: few
J gene: TRBJ2-1

CDR3 DNA: TGTGCCAGCAGCCATTTCTTCGGACCACGGACAGATACGCAGTATTTT
CDR3 protein: CASSHFFGPRTDTQYF
D gene: NA
V gene: TRBV14
clone size: many
J gene: TRBJ2-3

CDR3 DNA: TGCAGCGTTCGGGAGAGCGGGAGGGCCCCGGGTGAGCAGTTCTTC
CDR3 protein: CSVRESGRAPGEQFF
D gene: TRBD2
V gene: TRBV29-1
clone size: NA
J gene: TRBJ2-1

CDR3 DNA: TGTGCCAGCAGAAAAGACAGGGGGCGATTTATCTCGGACACTGAAGCTTTCTTT
CDR3 protein: CASRKDRGRFISDTEAFF
D gene: TRBD1
V gene: TRBV6-1
clone size: many
J gene: TRBJ1-1

CDR3 DNA: TGTGCCAGCAGCCCATTGGGGGACAGGGGAAATGAGCAGTTCTTC
CDR3 protein: CASSPLGDRGNEQFF
D gene: TRBD1
V gene: TRBV7-3
clone size: few
J gene: TRBJ2-1

CDR3 DNA: TGTGCCAGCAGCTTGGGGACTGTGCTCGAGCAGTACTTC
CDR3 protein: CASSLGTVLEQYF
D gene: NA
V gene: TRBV7-2
clone size: few
J gene: TRBJ2-7

CDR3 DNA: TGCAGCGTCTGGGGGCAGGGGTGGACTGAAGCTTTCTTT
CDR3 protein: CSVWGQGWTEAFF
D gene: NA
V gene: TRBV29-1
clone size: NA
J gene: TRBJ1-1

CDR3 DNA: TGTGCCACCAGTGAACTAGGGGAGGATACGCAGTATTTT
CDR3 protein: CATSELGEDTQYF
D gene: NA
V gene: TRBV24-1
clone size: many
J gene: TRBJ2-3

CDR3 DNA: TGCGCCAACAGCTTGGGCACAGTGGCAACTAATGAAAAACTGTTTTTT
CDR3 protein: CANSLGTVATNEKLFF
D gene: NA
V gene: TRBV5-1
clone size: once
J gene: TRBJ1-4

CDR3 DNA: TGCAGCGTTGAAGCACGGCTGAGCCCAGATACGCAGTATTTT
CDR3 protein: CSVEARLSPDTQYF
D gene: NA
V gene: TRBV29-1
clone size: NA
J gene: TRBJ2-3

CDR3 DNA: TGTGCCAGCAGTGGGGCCAGGATTCTCGCGAACACTGAAGCTTTCTTT
CDR3 protein: CASSGARILANTEAFF
D gene: NA
V gene: TRBV6-1
clone size: NA
J gene: TRBJ1-1

CDR3 DNA: TGTGCCAGCAGCTCCGGGACGGGTAATGAAAAACTGTTTTTT
CDR3 protein: CASSSGTGNEKLFF
D gene: NA
V gene: TRBV28
clone size: many
J gene: TRBJ1-4

CDR3 DNA: TGTGCCAGCAGACGGACTAGCGGGAGAGCCAATGAGCAGTTCTTC
CDR3 protein: CASRRTSGRANEQFF
D gene: TRBD2
V gene: TRBV12-3/TRBV12-4
clone size: few
J gene: TRBJ2-1

CDR3 DNA: TGTGCCAGCAGTGATCCGGGGGCCGGGGGCTACACCTTC
CDR3 protein: CASSDPGAGGYTF
D gene: NA
V gene: TRBV25-1
clone size: few
J gene: TRBJ1-2

CDR3 DNA: TGCAGTGAAAGAACATTTTCCTACGAGCAGTACTTC
CDR3 protein: CSERTFSYEQYF
D gene: NA
V gene: TRBV20-1
clone size: many
J gene: TRBJ2-7

CDR3 DNA: TGTGCCAGCAGTTCCCCGGCAAGCGGAGACCCCTACGAGCAGTACTTC
CDR3 protein: CASSSPASGDPYEQYF
D gene: NA
V gene: TRBV6-2/TRBV6-3
clone size: many
J gene: TRBJ2-7

CDR3 DNA: TGCGGAGGGAGGTTAAATGAAAAACTGTTTTTT
CDR3 protein: CGGRLNEKLFF
D gene: NA
V gene: TRBV20-1
clone size: few
J gene: TRBJ1-4

CDR3 DNA: TGCAGCGTTGACGGACGCCAAAACAATAACTATGGCTACACCTTC
CDR3 protein: CSVDGRQNNNYGYTF
D gene: NA
V gene: TRBV29-1
clone size: many
J gene: TRBJ1-2

CDR3 DNA: TGCAGTGCTAGACGGACTAGCGGGACAGGGGAGCTGTTTTTT
CDR3 protein: CSARRTSGTGELFF
D gene: TRBD2
V gene: TRBV20-1
clone size: few
J gene: TRBJ2-2

CDR3 DNA: TGTGCCAGGGGGGAGGGAGTAACTAATGAAAAACTGTTTTTT
CDR3 protein: CARGEGVTNEKLFF
D gene: NA
V gene: TRBV19
clone size: NA
J gene: TRBJ1-4

CDR3 DNA: TGTGCCAGCAGTGGGACCGGGACAGGGTTATCGGGGGCTTTCTTT
CDR3 protein: CASSGTGTGLSGAFF
D gene: TRBD1
V gene: TRBV28
clone size: many
J gene: TRBJ1-1

CDR3 DNA: TGTGCCACCAGCAGAGATCTAGCGGAGAGCACAGATACGCAGTATTTT
CDR3 protein: CATSRDLAESTDTQYF
D gene: TRBD2
V gene: TRBV15
clone size: few
J gene: TRBJ2-3

CDR3 DNA: TGTGCCAGCAGCTACCTGAGGGGTCGGACCGGGGAGCTGTTTTTT
CDR3 protein: CASSYLRGRTGELFF
D gene: NA
V gene: TRBV7-6
clone size: few
J gene: TRBJ2-2

CDR3 DNA: TGTGCCAGCAGCTCCGGTAGGAAGGATGAGCAGTTCTTC
CDR3 protein: CASSSGRKDEQFF
D gene: NA
V gene: TRBV7-9
clone size: few
J gene: TRBJ2-1